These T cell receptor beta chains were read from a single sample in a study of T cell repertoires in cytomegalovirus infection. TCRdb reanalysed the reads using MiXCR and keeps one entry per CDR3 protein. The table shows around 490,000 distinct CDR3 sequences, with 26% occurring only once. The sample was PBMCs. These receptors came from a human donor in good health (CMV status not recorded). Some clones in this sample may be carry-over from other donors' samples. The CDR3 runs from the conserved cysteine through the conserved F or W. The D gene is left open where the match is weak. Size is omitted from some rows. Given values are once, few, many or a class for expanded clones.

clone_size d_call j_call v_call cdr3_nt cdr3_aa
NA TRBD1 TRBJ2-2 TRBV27 TGTGCCAGCAGTTTATTACCCCCGGACAGGCCGAACACCGGGGAGCTGTTTTTT CASSLLPPDRPNTGELFF
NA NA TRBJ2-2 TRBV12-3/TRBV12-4 TGTGCCAGCAGTTTAAGTAGAGGACGGGACACCGGGGAGCTGTTTTTT CASSLSRGRDTGELFF
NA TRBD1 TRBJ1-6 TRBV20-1 TGCAGTGCTTATGGGACAGGGAATAATTCACCCCTCCACTTT CSAYGTGNNSPLHF
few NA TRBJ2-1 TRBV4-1 TGCGCCAGCAGCCAAGACGTATTAGGTAATGAGCAGTTCTTC CASSQDVLGNEQFF
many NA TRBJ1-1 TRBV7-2 TGTGCCAGCAGCTTATACTTGAACACTGAAGCTTTCTTT CASSLYLNTEAFF
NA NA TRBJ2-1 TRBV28 TGTGCCAGCAGGCACAGGGACAATGAGCAGTTCTTC CASRHRDNEQFF
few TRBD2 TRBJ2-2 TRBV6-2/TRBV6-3 TGTGCCAGCAGACTGATAGCGGGATACACCGGGGAGCTGTTTTTT CASRLIAGYTGELFF
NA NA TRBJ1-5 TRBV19 TGTGCCAGTGGTCGTTGGGGGAGCGGCAATCAGCCCCAGCATTTT CASGRWGSGNQPQHF
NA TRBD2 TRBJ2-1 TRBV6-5 TGTGCCAGCAGTTACCCGGGTTTGGGGGGGTCTTCGATTGAGCAGTTCTTC CASSYPGLGGSSIEQFF
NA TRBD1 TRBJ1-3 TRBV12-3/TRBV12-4 TGTGCCAGCAGCTCTAGAAGGACAGGCTCTGGAAACACCATATATTTT CASSSRRTGSGNTIYF
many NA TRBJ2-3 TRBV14 TGTGCCAGCAGCATTGGCTCAGCGACAGATACGCAGTATTTT CASSIGSATDTQYF
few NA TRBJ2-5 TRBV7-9 TGTGCCAGCAGCCATTGGGGTGCGGAATCCTCCCAGTACTTC CASSHWGAESSQYF
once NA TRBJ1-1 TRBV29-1 TGCAGCGTTGCGAATAGGGGCGAAGCTTTCTTT CSVANRGEAFF
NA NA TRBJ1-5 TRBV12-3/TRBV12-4 TGTGCCAGCAGTTTAAGTCAGGCCGGCAATCAGCCCCAGCATTTT CASSLSQAGNQPQHF
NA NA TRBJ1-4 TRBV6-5 TGTGCCAGCAGTTACCTGTATAATGAAAAACTGTTTTTT CASSYLYNEKLFF
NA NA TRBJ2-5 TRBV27 TGTGCCAGCAGTAGTCACGGTGGCGAGACCCAGTACTTC CASSSHGGETQYF
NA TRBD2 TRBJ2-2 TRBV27 TGTGCCAGCAGTTCGACCGGGACTAGCGCTCTCCCGGGGAACACCGGGGAGCTGTTTTTT CASSSTGTSALPGNTGELFF
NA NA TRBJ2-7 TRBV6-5 TGTGCCAGCACGGGCGGGACGGGGTACGAGCAGTACTTC CASTGGTGYEQYF
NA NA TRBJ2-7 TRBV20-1 TGCAGTGCTTCCGGGCCGAAGAGCTACGAGCAGTACTTC CSASGPKSYEQYF
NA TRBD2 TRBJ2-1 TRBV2 TGTGCCAGCACCCGTAGCGGGAGGGTAGGCTACAATGAGCAGTTCTTC CASTRSGRVGYNEQFF
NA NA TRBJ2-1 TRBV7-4 TGTGCCAGCAGCTCCCCCGGGGGCTCTCGAAATGAGCAGTTCTTC CASSSPGGSRNEQFF
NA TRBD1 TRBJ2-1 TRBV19 TGTGCCAGTAGTATAGTAGTCCCTTCGGGTGACAGGGGGAGAGTCAATGAGCAGTTCTTC CASSIVVPSGDRGRVNEQFF
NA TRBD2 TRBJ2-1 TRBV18 TGTGCCAGCTCACCACCTTCCACTAGCGGCAATGAGCAGTTCTTC CASSPPSTSGNEQFF